One sample yielded the 14 T cell receptor beta chains listed below, sequenced in a study of blood T cell repertoires in COVID-19. Some clones are missing from TCRdb's copy, which holds only in-frame ones; the method was immunoSEQ multiplex PCR. Found here are about 120,000 clones, under 85% of them singletons; the top ten hold 12%. The specimen was peripheral blood. These TCRs come from a man aged 55 to 69 with acute or convalescent COVID-19.

This CDR3 is CASSSQSGAEAFF. In nucleotides, the CDR3 is TGCGCCAGCAGCTCCCAATCCGGGGCTGAAGCTTTCTTT. The rearrangement uses TRBV5-1 and TRBJ1-1; D is ambiguous. Germline CDR1 is SGHRS and CDR2 is YFSETQ. Trimming stripped 3 bases from V and 6 bases from J, with 12 bases between. This CDR3 is 13 amino acids long.

The J gene is TRBJ2-3, the V gene TRBV7-9; 9 nucleotides match TRBD2. The length of the CDR3 is 17 residues. The V gene end was trimmed by 0 bases and the J gene end by 6 bases; junction bases not matched to a gene: 10. From germline, CDR1 is SEHNR and CDR2 FQNEAQ (reference sequence). The CDR3 reads CASSLALLAGRWDTQYF. As DNA, the CDR3 is TGTGCCAGCAGCTTAGCGCTCCTAGCGGGGCGGTGGGATACGCAGTATTTT. The complete variable domain, with remaining parts taken from reference TRBV7-9 and TRBJ2-3, reads DTGVSQNPRHKITKRGQNVTFRCDPISEHNRLYWYRQTLGQGPEFLTYFQNEAQLEKSRLLSDRFSAERPKGSFSTLEIQRTEQGDSAMYLCASSLALLAGRWDTQYFGPGTRLTVL.

The rearrangement uses TRBV12-3 or TRBV12-4 and TRBJ2-1; 9 bases are shared with TRBD2. There are 13 residues in the CDR3. V shed 5 bases, J shed 8 bases, and the junction held 4 bases outside the gene matches. Here the CDR3 DNA reads TGTGCCAGCAGTCCCTTAGCGGGAGATGAGCAGTTCTTC. This translates into CASSPLAGDEQFF.

The J gene is TRBJ2-2, the V gene TRBV18, with D perhaps TRBD2 (5 bases). This CDR3 is built from 15 residues. The V end was cut by 4 bases, the J end by 1 base, with 10 bases between. Per germline, CDR1 KGHSH and CDR2 LQKENI. CDR3 bases: TGTGCCAGCTCACAAGCGGCAGGGAACACCGGGGAGCTGTTTTTT. Its translation: CASSQAAGNTGELFF.

The V call is TRBV5-1, the J call TRBJ1-2, with TRBD1 matching over 7 bases. The CDR3 has 14 amino acids. Germline CDR1 SGHRS, CDR2 YFSETQ. The ends lost 0 bases at V and 5 bases at J; junction bases unmatched: 4. The CDR3 region has the DNA TGCGCCAGCAGCTTGGAAGGCAGGGGGTATGGCTACACCTTC. Its protein is CASSLEGRGYGYTF.

J is TRBJ1-4 and V is TRBV2; no reliable D call. V was clipped by 3 bases and J by 4 bases, with 9 bases between them. The CDR3 is 14 residues long. The germline V gene encodes CDR1 SNHLY and CDR2 FYNNEI. The CDR3 loop is CASSDEPYNEKLFF. The CDR3, as DNA: TGTGCCAGCAGTGATGAGCCCTATAATGAAAAACTGTTTTTT.

The chain employs TRBV29-1 and TRBJ2-1; 11 bases agree with TRBD2. Germline CDR1 reads SQVTM; CDR2 reads ANQGSEA. The CDR3 runs 15 residues. Losses at the gene ends were 2 bases for V and 7 bases for J; bases not matched to a gene: 7. DNA of the CDR3: TGCAGCGTTGAAAGGGCTAGCGGGGGGCGAAATGAGCAGTTCTTC. Translated, it gives CSVERASGGRNEQFF.

This clone appeared a single time. The chain employs TRBV19 and TRBJ2-3; D is perhaps TRBD1 (5 bases). The germline V gene encodes CDR1 LNHDA and CDR2 SQIVND (reference sequence). The CDR3 contains 15 residues. Deletions cut 1 base from V and 2 bases from J, with 10 bases between. The CDR3 bases are TGTGCCAGTAGTATAGGGGCAGGGCTCACAGATACGCAGTATTTT. Protein: CASSIGAGLTDTQYF.

This clone was recorded only once. This chain links TRBV5-1 with TRBJ1-4; 7 bases are a match to TRBD1. V dropped 3 bases and J dropped 5; count of bases not matched to a gene: 13. The V gene's germline CDR1 is SGHRS and CDR2 YFSETQ. This CDR3 has 17 amino acids. CDR3 in DNA: TGCGCCAGCAGCTCGACCGGGACAGCAAGTTGGAATGAAAAACTGTTTTTT. Protein: CASSSTGTASWNEKLFF. Using reference TRBV5-1 and TRBJ1-4 for the parts outside the CDR3, the full variable domain is KAGVTQTPRYLIKTRGQQVTLSCSPISGHRSVSWYQQTPGQGLQFLFEYFSETQRNKGNFPGRFSGRQFSNSRSEMNVSTLELGDSALYLCASSSTGTASWNEKLFFGSGTQLSVL.

This clone occurred once. The chain recombines TRBV12-3 or TRBV12-4 with TRBJ1-5; D perhaps matches TRBD1 (6 bases). CDR3 length: 12 residues. Trimming removed 6 bases from V and 7 bases from J, with 10 bases in between. The CDR3 here is CASSHRVQPQHF. CDR3 DNA: TGTGCCAGCAGCCACAGGGTCCAGCCCCAGCATTTT.

J is TRBJ2-3 and V is TRBV4-1; 14 bases are a match to TRBD2. The trim removed 4 bases at V and 4 bases at J, leaving 10 bases unmatched. This CDR3 region has 18 residues. Germline V gene data show CDR1 as MGHRA and CDR2 as YSYEKL. This chain's CDR3 is CASSPGLAGVRSADTQYF. The CDR3 DNA is TGCGCCAGCAGCCCGGGACTAGCGGGAGTTAGGTCCGCAGATACGCAGTATTTT.

This CDR3 reads CASSSNRQGGRAFF. The CDR3 nucleotides are TGTGCCAGCAGTTCAAACCGGCAGGGGGGACGCGCTTTCTTT. V and J are TRBV28 and TRBJ1-1, with TRBD1 matching 7 bases. CDR3 length: 14 residues. CDR1 and CDR2 (germline): MDHEN, SYDVKM. The V and J ends lost 4 bases and 11 bases, in that order; junction bases with no gene match: 13. Full variable domain (outside the CDR3, taken from reference TRBV28 and TRBJ1-1): DVKVTQSSRYLVKRTGEKVFLECVQDMDHENMFWYRQDPGLGLRLIYFSYDVKMKEKGDIPEGYSVSREKKERFSLILESASTNQTSMYLCASSSNRQGGRAFFGQGTRLTVV.

There are a few counts of this clone. The V call is TRBV30, the J call TRBJ1-4; 7 bases match TRBD1. The CDR3 spans 13 residues. Germline CDR1 and CDR2: GTSNPN and SVGIG (reference sequence). V was pared by 8 bases and J by 8 bases, with 11 bases of the junction left unmatched. For the CDR3, the DNA is TGTGCCGGAAAGACAGGGCTTGAGGAAAAACTGTTTTTT. The encoded protein is CAGKTGLEEKLFF.

A remark on this clone: A read error may be the cause here, since a much bigger clone is one base away. J is TRBJ2-7 and V is TRBV7-2, with 7 positions matching TRBD1. CDR1 is SGHTA, CDR2 FQGNSA, per germline. Trimming took 5 bases from V and 0 from J; bases not matched to a gene: 4. The CDR3 has 14 residues. The CDR3 nucleotides read TGTGCCAGCAGCACCCGGGACAGCTCCTACGAGCAGTACTTC. Protein: CASSTRDSSYEQYF.